The subject of this entry is one T cell receptor (beta chain). Its antigen remains unknown. The data were obtained in a study of shared clonotypes between healthy human individuals. The germline V gene has CDR1 SQVTM and CDR2 ANQGSEA. The CDR3 has 14 amino acids. V was trimmed by 3 bases and J by 6 bases, leaving 16 bases between them. Data came from immunoSEQ multiplex PCR; TCRdb stores just in-frame clones and leaves some out. The table lists 650,000 to 800,000 clones, roughly 72% of them singletons. Study-level findings and limits: It was the non-shared clonotypes that had lower generation probabilities than clonotypes shared by all four donors. Sorted-subset samples were not fully sequenced, rarefaction indicated.

This receptor was identified in a woman aged 25 to 45 in good health. Sequencing was performed on memory CD4+ T cells sorted from blood. Subset defined: CD45RA-negative fraction. J is TRBJ2-3 and V is TRBV29-1, with a weak D call TRBD2 (6 bases). CDR3 nucleotides: TGCAGCGTTGAGTTAGCCGGAGGGTTGGATACGCAGTATTTT. Its protein is CSVELAGGLDTQYF.